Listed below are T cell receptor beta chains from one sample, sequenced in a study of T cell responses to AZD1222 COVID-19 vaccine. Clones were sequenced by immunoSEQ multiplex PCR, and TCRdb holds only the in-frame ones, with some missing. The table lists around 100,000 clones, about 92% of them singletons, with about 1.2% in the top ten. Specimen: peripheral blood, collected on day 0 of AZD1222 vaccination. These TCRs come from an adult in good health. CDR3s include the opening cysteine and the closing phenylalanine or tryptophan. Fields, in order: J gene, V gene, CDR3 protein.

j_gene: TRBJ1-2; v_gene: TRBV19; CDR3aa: CASSRDIIYGYTF
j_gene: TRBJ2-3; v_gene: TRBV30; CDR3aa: CAWSVGTSTDTQYF
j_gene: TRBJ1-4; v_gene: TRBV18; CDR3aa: CASSPGGNEKLFF
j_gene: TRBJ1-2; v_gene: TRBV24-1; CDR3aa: CATSVQGDYGYTF
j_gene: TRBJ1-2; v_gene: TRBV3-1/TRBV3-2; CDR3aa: CASSQERTQGSDGYTF
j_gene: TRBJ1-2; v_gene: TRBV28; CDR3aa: CASSPERHYGYTF
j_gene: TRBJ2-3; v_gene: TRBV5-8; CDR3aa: CASTLGLADTDTQYF
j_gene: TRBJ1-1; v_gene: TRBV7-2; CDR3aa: CASSWSGLGTEAFF
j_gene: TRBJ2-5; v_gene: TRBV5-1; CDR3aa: CASSFWAGRDQETQYF
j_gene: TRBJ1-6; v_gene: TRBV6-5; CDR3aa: CASSPTMTYNSPLHF
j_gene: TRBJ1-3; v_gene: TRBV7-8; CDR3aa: CASSPTAGAGNTIYF